These 11 T cell receptor beta chains were all obtained from the same sample, sequenced in a study of blood T cell repertoires in COVID-19. Some clones are missing from TCRdb's copy, which holds only in-frame ones; the method was immunoSEQ multiplex PCR. The data show 300,000 or so clones, roughly 90% seen once. What was sequenced was peripheral blood. These receptors were taken from a woman in her 30s with COVID-19, enrolled during active disease.

The gene calls are TRBV6-5 and TRBJ1-1; possible D gene TRBD1, 5 bases. Germline CDR1 reads MNHEY; CDR2 reads SVGAGI. The CDR3 has 14 amino acids. V lost 6 bases, J lost 1 base, and 12 bases lay in between. CDR3 nucleotides: TGTGCCAGCAGGCGACAGCAGAAGAACACTGAAGCTTTCTTT. This sequence encodes CASRRQQKNTEAFF.

The rearrangement links TRBV10-3 to TRBJ2-1, with a weak D call TRBD2 (5 bases). Germline V CDR1 and CDR2: ENHRY, SYGVKD. This CDR3 region has 14 residues. Trimming cost V 8 bases and J 6 bases, with 17 bases left between them. Here the CDR3 DNA reads TGTGCCATCCGCGAGGCGGGTCTACTCAATGAGCAGTTCTTC. As protein: CAIREAGLLNEQFF.

This clone turned up a few times. CDR3 sequence: CASSLDDRGNEKLFF. The CDR3 region has the DNA TGTGCCAGCAGCTTAGATGACAGGGGCAATGAAAAACTGTTTTTT. The chain couples TRBV11-2 to TRBJ1-4; 8 positions agree with TRBD1. This CDR3 is 15 amino acids long. Germline values: CDR1 SGHAT, CDR2 FQNNGV. V dropped 0 bases and J dropped 5; count of bases not matched to a gene: 2. Variable domain in full (rest from reference TRBV11-2 and TRBJ1-4): EAGVAQSPRYKIIEKRQSVAFWCNPISGHATLYWYQQILGQGPKLLIQFQNNGVVDDSQLPKDRFSAERLKGVDSTLKIQPAKLEDSAVYLCASSLDDRGNEKLFFGSGTQLSVL.

This clone was seen only once. This rearrangement joins TRBV30 to TRBJ2-1, with 10 bases aligning to TRBD2. CDR1 is GTSNPN, CDR2 SVGIG, per germline (reference sequence). Germline trimming cut 5 bases from V and 7 bases from J; bases unmatched to any gene: 14. This CDR3 comprises 16 residues. CDR3 amino acids: CAWYHLLAGIPNEQFF. CDR3 sequence (DNA): TGTGCCTGGTACCACTTACTAGCGGGAATCCCAAATGAGCAGTTCTTC.

The gene calls are TRBV24-1 and TRBJ2-1, with TRBD2 matching 7 bases. Germline V lookup: CDR1 KGHDR, CDR2 SFDVKD. The CDR3 length is 13 residues. V lost 5 bases and J lost 7; bases outside the gene matches: 4. CDR3 protein: CATSAGGGNEQFF. CDR3 bases: TGTGCCACCAGTGCGGGAGGAGGGAATGAGCAGTTCTTC.

The V gene is TRBV27, the J gene TRBJ2-1, with TRBD1 matching 8 bases. Losses at the gene ends were 3 bases for V and 6 bases for J; bases not matched to a gene: 7. This CDR3 has 15 residues. The V gene's germline CDR1 is MNHEY and CDR2 SMNVEV (reference sequence). This chain's CDR3 is CASSFARGRLNEQFF. CDR3 DNA sequence: TGTGCCAGCAGTTTCGCCAGGGGGCGCCTCAATGAGCAGTTCTTC.

This chain connects TRBV5-5 to TRBJ1-2, with 7 bases matching TRBD1. The CDR3 consists of 15 residues. Germline V gives CDR1 SGHKS, CDR2 YYEKEE (reference sequence). Losses at the gene ends were 0 bases for V and 6 bases for J; bases not matched to a gene: 8. CDR3 coding DNA: TGTGCCAGCAGCTTGGCCGGACAGGAAAGGGATGGCTACACCTTC. This encodes CASSLAGQERDGYTF.

The chain is built from TRBV6-5 and TRBJ1-2; the D gene is possibly TRBD1 (5 bases). The CDR3 extends over 13 amino acids. The V end was cut by 0 bases, the J end by 8 bases, with 10 bases between. Per germline, CDR1 MNHEY and CDR2 SVGAGI. The CDR3 DNA follows: TGTGCCAGCAGTTACTCTAGACAGAACGGCTACACCTTC. This translates into CASSYSRQNGYTF.

The chain is built from TRBV30 and TRBJ2-5; 8 bases fit TRBD1. V lost 4 bases to trimming and J lost 1 base; unmatched junction nucleotides: 2. Looked up from germline, CDR1 is GTSNPN and CDR2 is SVGIG (reference sequence). CDR3 length: 13 amino acids. The CDR3 is CAWNRGAQETQYF. The CDR3 region has the DNA TGTGCCTGGAACAGGGGGGCCCAAGAGACCCAGTACTTC.

The J gene is TRBJ1-1, the V gene TRBV4-1, with 7 bases lining up with TRBD1. V shed 1 base, J shed 2 bases, and the junction held 7 bases outside the gene matches. CDR3 length equals 16 residues. Germline V CDR1 and CDR2: MGHRA, YSYEKL. This CDR3 reads CASSQARTGLNTEAFF. For the CDR3, the DNA is TGCGCCAGCAGCCAAGCGAGGACAGGCCTTAACACTGAAGCTTTCTTT.

V is TRBV5-1 and J is TRBJ1-6; 10 bases align to TRBD1. The CDR3 sequence is 17 residues long. Germline assignment: CDR1 SGHRS and CDR2 YFSETQ. V shed 7 bases and J 7 bases; nucleotides not matched to a gene: 14. The CDR3 spells CASAPFDRGQGNSPLHF. The CDR3 nucleotides are TGCGCCAGCGCCCCGTTTGACAGGGGGCAGGGGAATTCACCCCTCCACTTT.